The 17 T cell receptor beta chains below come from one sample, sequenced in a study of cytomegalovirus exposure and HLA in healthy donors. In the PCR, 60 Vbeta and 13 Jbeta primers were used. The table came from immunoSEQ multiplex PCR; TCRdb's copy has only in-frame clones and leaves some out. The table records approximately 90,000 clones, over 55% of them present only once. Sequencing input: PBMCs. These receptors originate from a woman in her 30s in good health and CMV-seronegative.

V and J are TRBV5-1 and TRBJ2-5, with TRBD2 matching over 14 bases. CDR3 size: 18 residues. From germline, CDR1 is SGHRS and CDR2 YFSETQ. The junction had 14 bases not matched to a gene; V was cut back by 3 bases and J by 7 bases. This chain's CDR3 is CASSSRLAGGPTRGTQYF. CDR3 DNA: TGCGCCAGCAGCTCTAGACTAGCGGGAGGGCCTACAAGAGGGACCCAGTACTTC. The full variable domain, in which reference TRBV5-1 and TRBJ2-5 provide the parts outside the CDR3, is KAGVTQTPRYLIKTRGQQVTLSCSPISGHRSVSWYQQTPGQGLQFLFEYFSETQRNKGNFPGRFSGRQFSNSRSEMNVSTLELGDSALYLCASSSRLAGGPTRGTQYFGPGTRLLVL.

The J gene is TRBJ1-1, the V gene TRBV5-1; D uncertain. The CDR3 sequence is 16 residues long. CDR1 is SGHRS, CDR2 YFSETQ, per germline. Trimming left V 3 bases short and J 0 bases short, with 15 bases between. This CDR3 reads CASSWGGGRLNTEAFF. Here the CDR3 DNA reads TGCGCCAGCAGCTGGGGTGGAGGGCGGCTGAACACTGAAGCTTTCTTT. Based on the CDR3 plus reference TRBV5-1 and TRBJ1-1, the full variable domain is KAGVTQTPRYLIKTRGQQVTLSCSPISGHRSVSWYQQTPGQGLQFLFEYFSETQRNKGNFPGRFSGRQFSNSRSEMNVSTLELGDSALYLCASSWGGGRLNTEAFFGQGTRLTVV.

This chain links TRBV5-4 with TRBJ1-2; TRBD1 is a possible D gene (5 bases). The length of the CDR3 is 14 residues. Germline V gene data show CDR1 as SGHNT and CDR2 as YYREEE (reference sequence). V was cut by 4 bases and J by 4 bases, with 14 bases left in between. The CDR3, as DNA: TGTGCCAGCAGCGCCGGGACGGAGGGCTATGGCTACACCTTC. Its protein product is CASSAGTEGYGYTF.

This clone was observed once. CDR3 region: CASSVGSGNYGYTF. CDR3 coding DNA: TGTGCCAGCAGCGTAGGTTCAGGGAACTATGGCTACACCTTC. The V call is TRBV9, the J call TRBJ1-2, with D possibly being TRBD1 (5 bases). The V and J ends lost 0 bases and 2 bases respectively, with 8 bases between them. The CDR3 extends over 14 amino acids. Per germline, CDR1 SGDLS and CDR2 YYNGEE.

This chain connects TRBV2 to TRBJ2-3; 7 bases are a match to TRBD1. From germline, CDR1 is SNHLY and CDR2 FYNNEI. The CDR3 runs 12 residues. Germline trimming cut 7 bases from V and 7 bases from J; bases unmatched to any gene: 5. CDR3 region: CASTTGSNTQYF. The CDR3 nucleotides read TGTGCCAGCACGACAGGGTCAAATACGCAGTATTTT.

The DNA for the CDR3 is TGTGCCAGCAGCCCGAGACAGGGACTCTACGAGCAGTACTTC. Protein product: CASSPRQGLYEQYF. The V and J genes are TRBV7-2 and TRBJ2-7; a possible D gene is TRBD1 (7 bases). Trimming removed 5 bases at V and 3 bases at J, with 14 bases between. Per germline, CDR1 SGHTA and CDR2 FQGNSA. The CDR3 is made up of 14 amino acids.

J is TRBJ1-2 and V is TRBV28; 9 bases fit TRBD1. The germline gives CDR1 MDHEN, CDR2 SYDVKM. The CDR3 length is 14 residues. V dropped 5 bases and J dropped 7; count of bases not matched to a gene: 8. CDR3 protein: CASSGDRAYSGYTF. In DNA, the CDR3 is TGTGCCAGCAGTGGGGACAGGGCCTACTCTGGCTACACCTTC.

CDR3 in amino acids: CATRGDLYYEQYF. The DNA for the CDR3 is TGTGCCACCAGGGGGGACTTATACTACGAGCAGTACTTC. The chain uses TRBV19 and TRBJ2-7, with a tentative D call TRBD1 (7 bases). CDR1 is LNHDA and CDR2 is SQIVND in the germline V gene (reference sequence). V dropped 10 bases and J dropped 3 bases, with 16 bases sitting between them. The CDR3 loop spans 13 amino acids. Supplemented by reference TRBV19 and TRBJ2-7, the full variable domain reads DGGITQSPKYLFRKEGQNVTLSCEQNLNHDAMYWYRQDPGQGLRLIYYSQIVNDFQKGDIAEGYSVSREKKESFPLTVTSAQKNPTAFYLCATRGDLYYEQYFGPGTRLTVT.

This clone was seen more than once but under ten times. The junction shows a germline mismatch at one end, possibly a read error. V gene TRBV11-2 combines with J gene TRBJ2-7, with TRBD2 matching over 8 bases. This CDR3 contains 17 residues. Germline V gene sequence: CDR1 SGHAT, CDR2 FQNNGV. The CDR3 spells CASTLLAVHQNVYEQYF. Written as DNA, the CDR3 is TGTGCCAGCACCTTACTAGCGGTTCATCAAAACGTCTACGAGCAGTACTTC.

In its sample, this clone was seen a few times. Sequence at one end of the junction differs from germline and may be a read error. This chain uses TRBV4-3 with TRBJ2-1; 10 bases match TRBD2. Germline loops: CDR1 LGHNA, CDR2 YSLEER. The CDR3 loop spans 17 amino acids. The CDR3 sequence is CASSQPPAGGPYDEQFF. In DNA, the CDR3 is TGCGCCAGCAGCCAACCCCCAGCGGGAGGGCCCTACGATGAGCAGTTCTTC.

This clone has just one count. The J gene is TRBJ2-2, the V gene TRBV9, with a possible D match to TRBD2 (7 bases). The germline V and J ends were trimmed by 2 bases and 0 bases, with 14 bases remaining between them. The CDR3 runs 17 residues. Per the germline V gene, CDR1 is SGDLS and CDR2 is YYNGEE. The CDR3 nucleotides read TGTGCCAGCAGCGTCGGAACAGGGAGGGCGAACACCGGGGAGCTGTTTTTT. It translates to CASSVGTGRANTGELFF.

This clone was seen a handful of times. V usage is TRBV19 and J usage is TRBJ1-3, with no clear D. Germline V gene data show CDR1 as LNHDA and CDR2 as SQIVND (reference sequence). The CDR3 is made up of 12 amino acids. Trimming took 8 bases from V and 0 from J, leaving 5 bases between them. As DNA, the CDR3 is TGTGCCAGTGCAGTCTCTGGAAACACCATATATTTT. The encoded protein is CASAVSGNTIYF.

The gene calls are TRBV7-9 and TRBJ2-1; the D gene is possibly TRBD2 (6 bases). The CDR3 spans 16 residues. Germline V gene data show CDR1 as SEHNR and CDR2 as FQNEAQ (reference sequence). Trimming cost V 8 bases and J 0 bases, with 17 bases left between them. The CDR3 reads CASAHTGRSSYNEQFF. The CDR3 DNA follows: TGTGCCAGCGCCCATACCGGGAGAAGCTCCTACAATGAGCAGTTCTTC.

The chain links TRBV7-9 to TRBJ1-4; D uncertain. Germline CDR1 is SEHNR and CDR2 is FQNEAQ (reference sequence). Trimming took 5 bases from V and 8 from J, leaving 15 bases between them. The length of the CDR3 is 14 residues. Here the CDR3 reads CASSPGWEQEKLFF. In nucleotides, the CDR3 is TGTGCCAGCAGCCCGGGTTGGGAGCAGGAAAAACTGTTTTTT.

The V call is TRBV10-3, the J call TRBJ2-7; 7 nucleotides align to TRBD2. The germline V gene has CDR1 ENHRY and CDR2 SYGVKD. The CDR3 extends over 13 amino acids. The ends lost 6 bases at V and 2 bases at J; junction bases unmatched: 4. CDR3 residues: CAIRREAAYEQYF. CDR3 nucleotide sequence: TGTGCCATCAGACGGGAGGCAGCCTACGAGCAGTACTTC.

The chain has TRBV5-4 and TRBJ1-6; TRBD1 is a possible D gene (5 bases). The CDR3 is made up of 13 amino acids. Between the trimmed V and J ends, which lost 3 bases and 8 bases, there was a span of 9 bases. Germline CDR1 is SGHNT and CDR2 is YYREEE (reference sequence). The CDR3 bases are TGTGCCAGCAGCTCGACAGAGTATTCACCCCTCCACTTT. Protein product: CASSSTEYSPLHF.

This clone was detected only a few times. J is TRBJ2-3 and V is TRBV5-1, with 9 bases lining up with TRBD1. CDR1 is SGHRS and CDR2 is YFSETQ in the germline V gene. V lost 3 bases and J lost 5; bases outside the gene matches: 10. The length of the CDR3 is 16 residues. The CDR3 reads CASSSSGTGSRDTQYF. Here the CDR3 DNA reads TGCGCCAGCAGCTCATCCGGGACAGGGAGCCGAGATACGCAGTATTTT.